This is a list of T cell receptor beta chains from one sample in a study of cytomegalovirus exposure and HLA in healthy donors. Libraries were prepared by immunoSEQ multiplex PCR; TCRdb keeps only in-frame clonotypes and omits some of them. The sample shows about 150,000 clones, around 75% of them seen only once. The specimen sequenced was PBMCs. Every receptor here comes from a man aged 25 to 45 in good health and CMV-seronegative. CDR3s include the opening cysteine and the closing phenylalanine or tryptophan. The D gene is left open where the match is weak. A clone size is listed for some rows: how often the clone was seen (once, few, many), or a class if it is expanded.

length: 16; V: TRBV9; J: TRBJ1-2; D: .; size: few; CDR3: CASDPPGVLSNYGYTF; DNA: TGTGCCAGCGATCCTCCGGGAGTTCTCTCCAACTATGGCTACACCTTC
length: 14; V: TRBV30; J: TRBJ2-3; D: TRBD2; size: once; CDR3: CATNLAGGTDTQYF; DNA: TGTGCCACCAACCTAGCGGGGGGCACAGATACGCAGTATTTT
length: 14; V: TRBV28; J: TRBJ1-4; D: .; size: .; CDR3: CASRLSGQNEKLFF; DNA: TGTGCCAGCAGACTGTCCGGACAAAATGAAAAACTGTTTTTT
length: 13; V: TRBV6-5; J: TRBJ2-7; D: .; size: .; CDR3: CASSRTGAYEQYF; DNA: TGTGCCAGCAGCCGCACGGGGGCCTACGAGCAGTACTTC
length: 15; V: TRBV19; J: TRBJ2-7; D: TRBD1; size: .; CDR3: CASSIKGQGPYEQYF; DNA: TGTGCCAGTAGTATTAAGGGACAGGGGCCCTACGAGCAGTACTTC
length: 14; V: TRBV5-1; J: TRBJ1-2; D: .; size: .; CDR3: CASSFSEGANGYTF; DNA: TGCGCCAGCAGCTTTAGTGAAGGAGCCAATGGCTACACCTTC
length: 15; V: TRBV9; J: TRBJ2-3; D: .; size: .; CDR3: CASSVLSGASDTQYF; DNA: TGTGCCAGCAGCGTCCTTTCGGGAGCCTCAGATACGCAGTATTTT
length: 14; V: TRBV27; J: TRBJ1-1; D: .; size: .; CDR3: CASSPRLVNTEAFF; DNA: TGTGCCAGCAGTCCCCGGTTAGTGAACACTGAAGCTTTCTTT
length: 14; V: TRBV5-6; J: TRBJ2-7; D: .; size: .; CDR3: CASSPQGLTYEQYF; DNA: TGTGCCAGCAGCCCACAGGGTCTTACCTACGAACAGTACTTC
length: 15; V: TRBV27; J: TRBJ2-7; D: TRBD1; size: .; CDR3: CASSLGQGLAYEQYF; DNA: TGTGCCAGCAGTTTGGGACAGGGGCTTGCCTACGAGCAGTACTTC
length: 16; V: TRBV7-9; J: TRBJ2-6; D: .; size: few; CDR3: CASSPIGAAGANVLTF; DNA: TGTGCCAGCAGCCCGATAGGGGCGGCTGGGGCCAACGTCCTGACTTTC
length: 18; V: TRBV30; J: TRBJ2-1; D: TRBD2; size: .; CDR3: CAWSVLVTSGRRYNEQFF; DNA: TGTGCCTGGAGTGTACTAGTCACTAGCGGACGACGTTACAATGAGCAGTTCTTC
length: 14; V: TRBV5-1; J: TRBJ2-7; D: TRBD1; size: once; CDR3: CASSPGDRVHEQYF; DNA: TGCGCCAGCAGCCCTGGGGACAGGGTCCACGAGCAGTACTTC
length: 17; V: TRBV11-2; J: TRBJ2-5; D: TRBD2; size: .; CDR3: CASSLGDPSGGQETQYF; DNA: TGTGCCAGCAGCTTAGGGGATCCTAGCGGAGGCCAAGAGACCCAGTACTTC
length: 14; V: TRBV28; J: TRBJ2-1; D: TRBD1; size: .; CDR3: CASFPGQEYNEQFF; DNA: TGTGCCAGCTTCCCGGGACAGGAGTACAATGAGCAGTTCTTC
length: 17; V: TRBV4-1; J: TRBJ2-7; D: TRBD1; size: .; CDR3: CASSQAPGRTGEGEQYF; DNA: TGCGCCAGCAGCCAAGCCCCCGGTAGGACAGGGGAGGGCGAGCAGTACTTC
length: 14; V: TRBV2; J: TRBJ2-7; D: TRBD2; size: .; CDR3: CASSEGTRDYEQYF; DNA: TGTGCCAGCAGTGAAGGGACTAGGGATTACGAGCAGTACTTC
length: 14; V: TRBV7-2; J: TRBJ2-3; D: TRBD1; size: few; CDR3: CASSSHRGDNTQYF; DNA: TGTGCCAGCAGTTCCCACAGGGGAGATAATACGCAGTATTTT
length: 14; V: TRBV7-2; J: TRBJ2-5; D: .; size: few; CDR3: CASSSPQGPETQYF; DNA: TGTGCCAGCAGCTCCCCCCAGGGGCCGGAGACCCAGTACTTC
length: 14; V: TRBV27; J: TRBJ1-1; D: .; size: .; CDR3: CASSTRQSDTEAFF; DNA: TGTGCCAGCAGTACCCGACAGAGCGACACTGAAGCTTTCTTT
length: 12; V: TRBV7-9; J: TRBJ1-4; D: .; size: few; CDR3: CASSRTNEKLFF; DNA: TGTGCCAGCAGTAGGACAAATGAAAAACTGTTTTTT
length: 15; V: TRBV4-1; J: TRBJ1-1; D: .; size: .; CDR3: CASSQEVGENTEAFF; DNA: TGCGCCAGCAGCCAAGAGGTAGGGGAGAACACTGAAGCTTTCTTT
length: 14; V: TRBV2; J: TRBJ1-2; D: TRBD1; size: .; CDR3: CASSAMGQGPSITF; DNA: TGTGCCAGCAGTGCAATGGGACAGGGTCCCAGCATTACCTTC
length: 15; V: TRBV27; J: TRBJ2-5; D: TRBD2; size: .; CDR3: CASRPSGRGPETQYF; DNA: TGTGCCAGCAGACCCAGCGGGAGGGGCCCGGAGACCCAGTACTTC
length: 13; V: TRBV5-8; J: TRBJ2-1; D: TRBD2; size: .; CDR3: CASSAWGGTEQFF; DNA: TGTGCCAGCAGCGCCTGGGGGGGGACGGAGCAGTTCTTC
length: 15; V: TRBV11-2; J: TRBJ2-7; D: TRBD1; size: .; CDR3: CASSLGTGRNNEQYF; DNA: TGTGCCAGCAGCTTAGGGACAGGGAGAAACAACGAGCAGTACTTC
length: 14; V: TRBV6-6; J: TRBJ1-1; D: .; size: once; CDR3: CASSPNPRSGEAFF; DNA: TGTGCCAGCAGTCCAAACCCCCGATCGGGTGAAGCTTTCTTT
length: 13; V: TRBV13; J: TRBJ2-4; D: .; size: .; CDR3: CASSLDRDNIQYF; DNA: TGTGCCAGCAGCTTAGACAGGGACAACATTCAGTACTTC
length: 14; V: TRBV2; J: TRBJ2-3; D: .; size: .; CDR3: CASGGLLSTDTQYF; DNA: TGTGCCAGTGGAGGGCTTCTAAGCACAGATACGCAGTATTTT
length: 13; V: TRBV15; J: TRBJ1-4; D: .; size: once; CDR3: CATSQAFHEKLFF; DNA: TGTGCCACCTCTCAGGCGTTCCATGAAAAACTGTTTTTT
length: 16; V: TRBV19; J: TRBJ2-1; D: TRBD2; size: few; CDR3: CASSVGGLAGFNEQFF; DNA: TGTGCCAGTAGTGTGGGGGGACTAGCGGGTTTCAATGAGCAGTTCTTC
length: 15; V: TRBV4-2; J: TRBJ1-2; D: .; size: once; CDR3: CASSQEAGSFDGYTF; DNA: TGTGCCAGCAGCCAAGAAGCGGGATCTTTCGATGGCTACACCTTC
length: 15; V: TRBV7-8; J: TRBJ2-1; D: TRBD1; size: once; CDR3: CASSFTGGTYNEQFF; DNA: TGTGCCAGCAGCTTTACAGGGGGGACCTACAATGAGCAGTTCTTC
length: 12; V: TRBV9; J: TRBJ1-2; D: .; size: .; CDR3: CASSTQEGGYTF; DNA: TGTGCCAGCAGCACCCAAGAGGGTGGCTACACCTTC
length: 14; V: TRBV7-2; J: TRBJ2-3; D: .; size: .; CDR3: CASSFIGGSDTQYF; DNA: TGTGCCAGCAGCTTTATAGGCGGCTCAGATACGCAGTATTTT
length: 14; V: TRBV27; J: TRBJ1-5; D: .; size: .; CDR3: CASSLSGVGQPQHF; DNA: TGTGCCAGCAGTTTATCCGGGGTTGGCCAGCCCCAGCATTTT
length: 13; V: TRBV28; J: TRBJ1-6; D: .; size: .; CDR3: CASSRTDNSPLHF; DNA: TGTGCCAGCAGTCGGACAGATAATTCACCCCTCCACTTT
length: 14; V: TRBV5-4; J: TRBJ2-3; D: TRBD2; size: once; CDR3: CASNPGGPTDTQYF; DNA: TGTGCCAGCAACCCGGGGGGGCCCACAGATACGCAGTATTTT
length: 13; V: TRBV27; J: TRBJ2-5; D: .; size: .; CDR3: CASSFRRQETQYF; DNA: TGTGCCAGCAGTTTCAGAAGACAAGAGACCCAGTACTTC
length: 14; V: TRBV12-5; J: TRBJ2-6; D: .; size: .; CDR3: CASGSRLGANVLTF; DNA: TGTGCTAGTGGTTCGCGGCTTGGGGCCAACGTCCTGACTTTC
length: 15; V: TRBV29-1; J: TRBJ1-1; D: TRBD1; size: .; CDR3: CSAGQGWGMNTEAFF; DNA: TGCAGCGCCGGACAGGGATGGGGGATGAACACTGAAGCTTTCTTT
length: 16; V: TRBV4-1; J: TRBJ2-7; D: .; size: once; CDR3: CASSQDREQASYEQYF; DNA: TGCGCCAGCAGCCAAGATAGGGAACAGGCCTCCTACGAGCAGTACTTC
length: 12; V: TRBV7-2; J: TRBJ1-2; D: .; size: .; CDR3: CASSARQDGYTF; DNA: TGTGCCAGCAGCGCCCGACAGGATGGCTACACCTTC